This record concerns one T cell receptor beta chain sequence. The CDR3 runs 16 residues. J was trimmed by 3 bases and V by 4 bases; bases with no gene match: 5. CDR1 is MGHDK and CDR2 is SYGVNS in the germline V gene. TCRdb's copy holds only in-frame clones and misses some; the assay was immunoSEQ multiplex PCR. In the table there are 2,500,000 or so clones, roughly 92% of which are singletons. The data were taken from a study of shared clonotypes between healthy human individuals. Donors included only healthy HIV-negative adults lacking recent acute infections or vaccinations. The sequence derives from a man between 18 and 29 years old in good health. The material sequenced was naive CD4+ T cells sorted from blood. Subset noted: CD45RA+ positively selected. This chain connects TRBV25-1 to TRBJ2-1; TRBD1 matches 11 bases. The CDR3 loop reads CASSGLGTGGYNEQFF. The DNA of the CDR3 is TGTGCCAGCAGTGGCCTCGGGACAGGGGGCTACAATGAGCAGTTCTTC.